Following are 17 T cell receptor beta chains from one sample sequenced in a study of T-cell memory formation after mild COVID-19. TCRdb independently ran MiXCR on the 5' RACE reads; one entry per CDR3 protein. Of 400,000 or so distinct CDR3 sequences listed, 20% are singletons. Specimen: PBMCs or a T cell subset sorted from them (not recorded which). All receptors derive from an adult woman who had mild COVID-19 (a few samples of this study predate the infection). Cell type and time point are not known.

The V gene is TRBV20-1, the J gene TRBJ2-4, with TRBD2 matching 7 bases. CDR1 DFQATT and CDR2 SNEGSKA come from the germline V gene (reference sequence). With V trimmed by 5 bases and J by 4 bases, 8 bases remained unmatched. The CDR3 runs to 14 residues. DNA of the CDR3: TGCAGTGCTTACCCCGAGCGGGGAAAAAACATTCAGTACTTC. This gives the protein CSAYPERGKNIQYF.

The sample holds a few counts of this clonotype. The chain recombines TRBV29-1 with TRBJ2-1; perhaps TRBD2 as D (5 bases). The CDR3 has 10 residues. The germline V gene has CDR1 SQVTM and CDR2 ANQGSEA. Trimming took 6 bases from V and 7 from J, leaving 7 bases between them. CDR3 in DNA: TGCAGCGTCCCGGGAAATGAGCAGTTCTTC. It codes for CSVPGNEQFF.

This clonotype was found a few times. V is TRBV29-1 and J is TRBJ1-1, with unresolved D. The V end lost 3 bases, the J end lost 6 bases, and 11 bases lay between the germline ends. Germline CDR1 is SQVTM and CDR2 is ANQGSEA. CDR3 size: 12 residues. The CDR3 DNA reads as TGCAGCGTTGACCAAAAGACGGCTGAAGCTTTCTTT. This codes for CSVDQKTAEAFF.

This clonotype has just a few counts. The chain combines TRBV20-1 with TRBJ2-3, with 7 bases fitting TRBD1. Germline V gives CDR1 DFQATT, CDR2 SNEGSKA (reference sequence). The CDR3 runs to 18 residues. Trimming removed 1 base from V and 0 bases from J; junction bases left unmatched: 13. CDR3 coding DNA: TGCAGTGCTAGAGCCTACAGGGGCCAGCGTGGAAGCACAGATACGCAGTATTTT. This gives the protein CSARAYRGQRGSTDTQYF.

V usage is TRBV12-3 or TRBV12-4 and J usage is TRBJ1-2; a weak D match, TRBD1 (6 bases). The CDR3 loop spans 14 amino acids. V lost 3 bases and J lost 5, with 13 bases in between. The CDR3 spells CASSLVRGWYGYTF. The CDR3, as DNA: TGTGCCAGCAGTTTGGTCAGGGGCTGGTATGGCTACACCTTC.

This clonotype was counted between two and nine times. This chain connects TRBV20-1 to TRBJ1-1, with D uncertain. V gave up 0 bases and J gave up 5 bases, with 10 bases separating them. CDR3 length equals 13 residues. Germline assignment: CDR1 DFQATT and CDR2 SNEGSKA (reference sequence). The CDR3 DNA follows: TGCAGTGCTAGAGAACATACGGGGACTGAAGCTTTCTTT. Its translation is CSAREHTGTEAFF.

This chain joins TRBV7-8 and TRBJ2-5; a possible D gene is TRBD2 (6 bases). Germline CDR1 reads SGHVS; CDR2 reads FQNEAQ. The CDR3 spans 15 residues. Trimming stripped 4 bases from V and 2 bases from J, with 14 bases between. CDR3 sequence reads: CASSYSLARQETQYF. CDR3 nucleotides: TGTGCCAGCAGCTATAGTCTAGCGCGGCAAGAGACCCAGTACTTC.

This clonotype was counted ten times or more. The rearrangement links TRBV18 to TRBJ2-1, with 11 bases that match TRBD2. Germline CDR1 and CDR2: KGHSH and LQKENI. CDR3 length equals 16 residues. J was trimmed by 4 bases and V by 1 base; bases with no gene match: 3. CDR3 protein: CASSPLLAGGYNEQFF. Here the CDR3 DNA reads TGTGCCAGCTCACCACTGCTAGCGGGGGGTTACAATGAGCAGTTCTTC.

J is TRBJ2-2 and V is TRBV23-1, with a tentative D call TRBD1 (5 bases). TRBV23-1 has ORF status, its function being uncertain. Trimming took 1 base from V and 0 from J, leaving 9 bases between them. This CDR3 is built from 16 residues. Here the CDR3 DNA reads TGCGCCAGCAGTCAATGGAGACAGCCGAACACCGGGGAGCTGTTTTTT. Protein product: CASSQWRQPNTGELFF.

The J gene is TRBJ2-7, the V gene TRBV30; 12 bases align to TRBD2. V dropped 5 bases and J dropped 3; count of bases not matched to a gene: 5. This CDR3 has 14 residues. Per the germline V gene, CDR1 is GTSNPN and CDR2 is SVGIG (reference sequence). CDR3 in DNA: TGTGCCTGGTCTAGCGGGGGGGTCGGCTACGAGCAGTACTTC. It yields the protein CAWSSGGVGYEQYF.

The chain couples TRBV20-1 to TRBJ1-5; the match to TRBD1 covers 7 bases. The CDR3 totals 13 residues. Unmatched junction bases numbered 3, after V lost 6 bases and J lost 1 base. Germline lookup yields CDR1 DFQATT and CDR2 SNEGSKA (reference sequence). The CDR3 sequence: CSAWTGSNQPQHF. DNA of the CDR3: TGCAGTGCATGGACAGGAAGCAATCAGCCCCAGCATTTT.

There are a few counts of this clonotype. The V call is TRBV7-9, the J call TRBJ2-1; 7 bases map to TRBD2. This CDR3 region has 14 residues. Germline V lookup: CDR1 SEHNR, CDR2 FQNEAQ (reference sequence). V lost 5 bases to trimming and J lost 8 bases; unmatched junction nucleotides: 9. The CDR3 loop is CASSIGLVGDEQFF. CDR3 nucleotide sequence: TGTGCCAGCAGCATTGGACTAGTCGGCGATGAGCAGTTCTTC.

This clonotype was detected only a few times. V gene TRBV27 combines with J gene TRBJ2-1, with TRBD2 matching over 7 bases. CDR3 length: 15 residues. In germline, CDR1 is MNHEY, CDR2 SMNVEV (reference sequence). V shed 5 bases, J shed 3 bases, and the junction held 7 bases outside the gene matches. In nucleotides, the CDR3 is TGTGCCAGCAGTAGCGGGACTAAAAGCTACAATGAGCAGTTCTTC. Translation: CASSSGTKSYNEQFF.

The chain carries TRBV6-5 and TRBJ1-6; D perhaps matches TRBD1 (5 bases). V dropped 8 bases and J dropped 7 bases, with 18 bases sitting between them. From germline, CDR1 is MNHEY and CDR2 SVGAGI. This CDR3 comprises 15 residues. The CDR3 sequence: CASARMARENSPLHF. The CDR3, as DNA: TGTGCCAGCGCCCGTATGGCCAGGGAAAATTCACCCCTCCACTTT.

The rearrangement uses TRBV6-2 or TRBV6-3 and TRBJ1-2, with D possibly matching TRBD1 (6 bases). Looked up from germline, CDR1 is MNHEY and CDR2 is SVGEGT. Trimming shortened V by 5 bases and J by 8 bases, and 21 bases separated the two germline ends. The CDR3 has 15 residues. The CDR3 spells CASSDTNTGSSGYTF. The DNA for the CDR3 is TGTGCCAGCAGTGACACCAATACAGGGAGTTCGGGCTACACCTTC.

The chain is built from TRBV5-5 and TRBJ2-3; 10 bases match TRBD2. Germline trimming cut 4 bases from V and 0 bases from J; bases unmatched to any gene: 14. This CDR3 has 19 amino acids. Per the germline V gene, CDR1 is SGHKS and CDR2 is YYEKEE (reference sequence). The DNA of the CDR3 is TGTGCCAGCAGCCGCCTCCAGGGGTTAGCGGGGGGAAGCACAGATACGCAGTATTTT. It yields the protein CASSRLQGLAGGSTDTQYF.

This clonotype was counted a few times. This sequence joins TRBV7-2 and TRBJ2-5; D assignment may be TRBD1 or TRBD2 (7 bases each). This CDR3 region has 14 residues. Germline loops: CDR1 SGHTA, CDR2 FQGNSA. V lost 7 bases and J 5 bases, leaving 17 bases between the germline ends. As DNA, the CDR3 is TGTGCCAGCACCAGGGGGGGGGCGTTGGAGACCCAGTACTTC. Translation gives CASTRGGALETQYF.